This TCR beta chain is drawn from a study of OX40 agonist ivuxolimab in advanced cancers. Background on the study: In this trial design, patients received ivuxolimab intravenously at 0.01 to 10 mg/kg every 2 weeks.

With regard to this clone: What it binds is not known.

The V end was cut by 9 bases, the J end by 5 bases, with 17 bases between. The CDR3 runs to 14 residues. Germline assignment: CDR1 MNHNS and CDR2 SASEGT. Generated by immunoSEQ multiplex PCR, the TCRdb table keeps only in-frame clones and is missing some. Of tens of thousands of clones detected, 80% to 90% appear once; the ten largest clones hold approximately 0.4%. The study, taken as a whole, reports: The study did not work out the antigen specificity of the expanded peripheral T cells. Both blood CD4+ and CD8+ T cells showed clonal growth by week 6 at 0.1 to 3.0 mg/kg. There were, on average, more expanded clones in CD8+ T cells than in CD4+.

The chain carries TRBV6-1 and TRBJ1-5; D might be TRBD1 (5 bases). The sequences come from CD4+ or CD8+ T cells sorted from blood, collected in a trial of the OX40 agonist ivuxolimab. The receptor was isolated from an adult with an advanced solid tumor such as melanoma, head and neck, liver or kidney cancer. For the CDR3, the DNA is TGTGCCAGTAGAAGTTGGGGGTTGGATCAGCCCCAGCATTTT. Translation: CASRSWGLDQPQHF.